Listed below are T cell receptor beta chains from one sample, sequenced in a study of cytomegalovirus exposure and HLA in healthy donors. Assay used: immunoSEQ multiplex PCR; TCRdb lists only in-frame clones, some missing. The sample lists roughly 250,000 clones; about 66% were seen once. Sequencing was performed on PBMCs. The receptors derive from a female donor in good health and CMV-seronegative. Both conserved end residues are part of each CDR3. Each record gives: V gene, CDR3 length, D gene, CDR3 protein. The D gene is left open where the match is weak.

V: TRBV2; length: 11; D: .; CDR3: CASIRSTEAFF
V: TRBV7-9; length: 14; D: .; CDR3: CASSSDISGNTIYF
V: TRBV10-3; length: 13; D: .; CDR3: CAIRTDLNTEAFF
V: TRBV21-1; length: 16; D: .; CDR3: CASSKTNPHRDNEQFF
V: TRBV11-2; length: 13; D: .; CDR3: CASSLGPVYEQYF
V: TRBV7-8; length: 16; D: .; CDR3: CASSLGPREPYNEQFF
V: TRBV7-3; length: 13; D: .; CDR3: CASSLPGGSEQFF
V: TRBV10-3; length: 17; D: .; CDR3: CAISESKDRRGTGELFF
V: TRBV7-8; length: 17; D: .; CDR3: CASSLQGRPGRVGELFF
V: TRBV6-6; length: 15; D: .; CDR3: CASTLEAGAKNIQYF
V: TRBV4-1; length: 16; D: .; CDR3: CASSQLLVIGGAEAFF
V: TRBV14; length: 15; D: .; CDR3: CASSRSGTGGSPLHF
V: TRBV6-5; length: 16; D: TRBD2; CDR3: CASSSTSGRAGETQYF
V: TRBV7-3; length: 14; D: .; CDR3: CASSLRTTTDTQYF
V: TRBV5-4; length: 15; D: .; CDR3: CASSLTSVTTDTQYF
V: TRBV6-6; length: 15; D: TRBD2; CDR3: CASSPGLAGSYEQYF
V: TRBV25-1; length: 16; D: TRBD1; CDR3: CASSEVTGGSYNEQFF
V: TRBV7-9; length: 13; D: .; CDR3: CASKWPDSYEQYF
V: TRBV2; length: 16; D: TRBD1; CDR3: CASNEQGGAANEKLFF
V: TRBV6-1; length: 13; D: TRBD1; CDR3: CASSWDRETEAFF
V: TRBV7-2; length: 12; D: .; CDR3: CASSSYSYEQYF
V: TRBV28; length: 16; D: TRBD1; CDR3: CASSLGTGNPNEKLFF
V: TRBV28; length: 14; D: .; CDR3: CASSLWRVNTEAFF
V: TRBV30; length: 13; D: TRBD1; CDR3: CAWRRTGSYEQYF
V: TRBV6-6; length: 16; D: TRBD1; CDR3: CASSYPTGGIGNTIYF
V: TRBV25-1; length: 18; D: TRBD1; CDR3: CASSESGTGGSSYNEQFF
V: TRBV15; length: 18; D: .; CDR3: CATSRPRRPDVAKNIQYF
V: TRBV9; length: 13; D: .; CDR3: CASSAPLADTQYF
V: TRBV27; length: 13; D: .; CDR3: CASSLSLGSPLHF
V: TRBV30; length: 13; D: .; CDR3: CAWSRQSGNTIYF
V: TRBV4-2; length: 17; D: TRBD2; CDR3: CASSQDGTSGAYNEQFF
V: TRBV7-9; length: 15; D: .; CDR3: CASSSPGRGSYEQYF
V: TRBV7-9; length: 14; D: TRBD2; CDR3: CSSSFSGSSYEQYF
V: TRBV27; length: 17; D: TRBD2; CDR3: CASSAIGLAGVYNEQFF
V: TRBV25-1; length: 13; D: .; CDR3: CASSEAGAQPQHF
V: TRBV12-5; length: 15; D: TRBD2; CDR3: CASGPQREGKETQYF
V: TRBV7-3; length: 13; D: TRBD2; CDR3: CASSSGLAREQYF
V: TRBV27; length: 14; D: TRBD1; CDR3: CASSLLDRAETQYF
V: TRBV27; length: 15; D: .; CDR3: CASSSPGGYYNEQFF
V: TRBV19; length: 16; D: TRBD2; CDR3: CASSIGGGTSYNEQFF
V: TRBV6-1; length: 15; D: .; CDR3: CASGVAAGTYNEQFF
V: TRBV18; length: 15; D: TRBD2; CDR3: CASSQGTSEKETQYF
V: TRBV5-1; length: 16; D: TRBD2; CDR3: CASTPSTTSSQETQYF
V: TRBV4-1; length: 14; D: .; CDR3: CASSRLQGNTEAFF
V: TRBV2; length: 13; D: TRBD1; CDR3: CASIRDRNTEAFF
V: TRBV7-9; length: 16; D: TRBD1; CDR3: CASSDRDPRVTGELFF